These T cell receptor beta chains were read from a single sample in a study of cytomegalovirus exposure and HLA in healthy donors. Repertoires were generated with immunoSEQ multiplex PCR, while TCRdb's copy carries only in-frame clones and drops some. This sample's table reports 150,000 to 200,000 clones. The sample taken for sequencing was PBMCs. These receptors originate from a man aged 25 to 45 in good health and CMV-seronegative. Both conserved end residues are part of each CDR3. The order of the fields is V gene, D gene, J gene, CDR3 DNA, CDR3 protein. D genes are given only for firm matches.

TRBV19	TRBD2	TRBJ2-7	TGTGCCAGTAGTAATGGGGGGGGGTCCTACGAGCAGTACTTC	CASSNGGGSYEQYF
TRBV27	-	TRBJ1-4	TGTGCCAGCAGTTTATCTCGGGAGATAAATGAAAAACTGTTTTTT	CASSLSREINEKLFF
TRBV4-1	TRBD2	TRBJ2-7	TGCGCCAGCAGCCTACGCGGGAGCTTTGCCTACGAGCAGTACTTC	CASSLRGSFAYEQYF
TRBV7-2	TRBD2	TRBJ2-1	TGTGCCAGCAGACTAGCGGCTGTTCGGGATGAGCAGTTCTTC	CASRLAAVRDEQFF
TRBV5-4	TRBD1	TRBJ1-1	TGTGCCAGCAGCTTCGGACAGGGAGGAACTGAAGCTTTCTTT	CASSFGQGGTEAFF
TRBV11-3	TRBD2	TRBJ2-7	TGTGCCAGCAGCTCGGGACTAGCGGGGCTTTACGAGCAGTACTTC	CASSSGLAGLYEQYF
TRBV30	-	TRBJ1-2	TGTGCCTGGAGTGTCCCCCTACAGGGAGGCTACACCTTC	CAWSVPLQGGYTF
TRBV10-2	TRBD1	TRBJ2-7	TGCGCCAGCAGTGAGCCCATGACAGGGGACGCCTACGAGCAGTACTTC	CASSEPMTGDAYEQYF
TRBV19	-	TRBJ2-3	TGTGCCAGTAGTTGGGCCGCAGATACGCAGTATTTT	CASSWAADTQYF
TRBV9	TRBD2	TRBJ2-2	TGTGCCAGCAGCGTAAAGCGGGAGGGAAGTACCGGGGAGCTGTTTTTT	CASSVKREGSTGELFF
TRBV27	TRBD1	TRBJ1-2	TGTGCCAGCAGTCAAGGACAGGGCGCAATCTATGGCTACACCTTC	CASSQGQGAIYGYTF
TRBV5-4	TRBD1	TRBJ2-2	TGTGCCAGCAGTCACGGGACAGGGTTTACCGGGGAGCTGTTTTTT	CASSHGTGFTGELFF
TRBV29-1	-	TRBJ1-1	TGCAGCGTTGAATACGGGGGCACTGAAGCTTTCTTT	CSVEYGGTEAFF
TRBV11-3	TRBD1	TRBJ2-2	TGTGCCAGCAGCCCCGGACAGGGTGAGGCCGGGGAGCTGTTTTTT	CASSPGQGEAGELFF
TRBV11-3	-	TRBJ2-1	TGTGCCAGCAGCTTCTCCCATGAGCAGTTCTTC	CASSFSHEQFF
TRBV7-8	TRBD1	TRBJ1-4	TGTGCCAGCAGCAAGCGCTACAGGGGAACTAATGAAAAACTGTTTTTT	CASSKRYRGTNEKLFF
TRBV5-6	-	TRBJ2-5	TGTGCCAGCAGCTTGGGGACAGCAACAACGGAGACCCAGTACTTC	CASSLGTATTETQYF
TRBV10-1	TRBD2	TRBJ2-5	TGCGCCAGCAGTGGGGGTCTGGGACTAATAGAGACCCAGTACTTC	CASSGGLGLIETQYF
TRBV5-3	-	TRBJ1-1	TGTGCCAGAAGCTTGATACGGCGGAGCACTGAAGCTTTCTTT	CARSLIRRSTEAFF
TRBV19	-	TRBJ2-7	TGTGCCAGTAGTACCTACGGAGCCTACGAGCAGTACTTC	CASSTYGAYEQYF
TRBV29-1	-	TRBJ2-7	TGCGCATTTACTCGGAGCTCCTACGAGCAGTACTTC	CAFTRSSYEQYF
TRBV10-3	-	TRBJ2-1	TGTGCCATCAGTGGTCGGGATCCCCAAGCGGGCAATGAGCAGTTCTTC	CAISGRDPQAGNEQFF
TRBV29-1	TRBD1	TRBJ2-7	TGCAGCGTTGAGGGGAGCGGGACAGGGCCCTACGAGCAGTACTTC	CSVEGSGTGPYEQYF
TRBV7-6	TRBD1	TRBJ1-2	TGTGCCAGCAGCTCGGGGCCGGGACAGCAGTATGGCTACACCTTC	CASSSGPGQQYGYTF
TRBV30	-	TRBJ1-5	TGTGCCTGGAGTGGGGCAGGGTGGGATCAGCCCCAGCATTTT	CAWSGAGWDQPQHF
TRBV2	-	TRBJ2-7	TGTGCCACCATGAGTTACTACGAGCAGTACTTC	CATMSYYEQYF
TRBV5-4	TRBD1	TRBJ2-1	TGTGCCAGCAGGGCGAGGCAGGGGACAGCAAACAATGAGCAGTTCTTC	CASRARQGTANNEQFF
TRBV27	-	TRBJ1-2	TGTGCCAGCAGATCGTACATAAGACGGACTACCTCTTATGGCTACACCTTC	CASRSYIRRTTSYGYTF
TRBV7-8	TRBD1	TRBJ1-5	TGTGCCAGCAGTTTGGATTTCCATACTACGACAGGGAGGAATCAGCCCCAGCATTTT	CASSLDFHTTTGRNQPQHF
TRBV7-6	TRBD1	TRBJ2-1	TGTGCCAGCAGCCTAAAAGGGGGCGGAGGAAAGAATGAGCAGTTCTTC	CASSLKGGGGKNEQFF
TRBV4-1	TRBD2	TRBJ2-7	TGCGCCAGCAGCCAAGATAGGGGTACTAGCGGAAGCTCCTACGAGCAGTACTTC	CASSQDRGTSGSSYEQYF
TRBV9	-	TRBJ1-4	TGTGCCAGCAGCGGCCAGAGGGGGGGCATAGCTAATGAAAAACTGTTTTTC	CASSGQRGGIANEKLFF
TRBV6-1	-	TRBJ1-1	TGTGCCATCAGTGAGTCGAGGGAAGCTTTCTTT	CAISESREAFF
TRBV18	TRBD2	TRBJ2-7	TGTGCCAGCTCTCTCAACCCGGCAACTAGCGGGATCGCCTCCCCCAACGAGCAGTACTTC	CASSLNPATSGIASPNEQYF
TRBV4-2	-	TRBJ2-3	TGTGCCAGCAGCCAAGTGGGGCAGGGTGAAAGCACAGATACGCAGTATTTT	CASSQVGQGESTDTQYF
TRBV10-2	TRBD2	TRBJ2-3	TGCGCCGAGGCGCGGGAGGCCCCCGATACGCAGTATTTT	CAEAREAPDTQYF